The entry below gives a single TCR beta chain sequence along with its context. This entry is derived from a study of blood T cell repertoires in COVID-19. Measured with immunoSEQ multiplex PCR; TCRdb has only the in-frame clones, and not every one. The table lists 150,000 to 200,000 clones, more than 75% of them singletons. This clonotype was sampled from a man between 65 and 85 years old with acute or convalescent COVID-19. Sequencing was done on a sample of peripheral blood.

The CDR3 DNA reads as TGTGCCAGCAGTGAGCTAGGCGGCTACACCTTC. Amino acids: CASSELGGYTF. The rearrangement joins TRBV6-1 to TRBJ1-2; D unclear. The germline V gene has CDR1 MNHNS and CDR2 SASEGT. The V end lost 3 bases, the J end lost 8 bases, and 7 bases lay between the germline ends. The CDR3 runs 11 residues.